A single sample is the source of the 3 T cell receptor beta chains below, sequenced in a study of blood T cells in healthy people across ages. Together with a sample-barcoded 5' primer, a J-beta primer mix was included in a second PCR lasting roughly 6 to 12 cycles. One entry per CDR3 protein, called by TCRdb with MiXCR from the 5' RACE reads. The sample has around 790,000 distinct CDR3 sequences; around 43% are singletons. Sequenced input: blood. All receptors come from a man aged 55 to 70 in good health.

In its sample, this clonotype was seen once. The genes are TRBV20-1 and TRBJ2-2; TRBD2 aligns across 13 bases. After removal of 3 bases from V and 0 bases from J, the junction contained 1 base not matched to a gene. Germline CDR1 is DFQATT and CDR2 is SNEGSKA (reference sequence). This CDR3 has 16 residues. The CDR3 bases are TGCAGTGCTAGGGGACTAGCGGGATCGAACACCGGGGAGCTGTTTTTT. Translated: CSARGLAGSNTGELFF.

This clonotype has just a few counts. This chain uses TRBV20-1 with TRBJ2-3, with TRBD2 identical over 10 bases. Germline CDR1 and CDR2: DFQATT and SNEGSKA (reference sequence). Trimming took 6 bases from V and 6 from J; bases not matched to a gene: 12. The CDR3 is 15 amino acids. This CDR3 is CSAKSGGAFWDTQYF. CDR3 bases: TGCAGTGCAAAGAGCGGGGGGGCCTTTTGGGATACGCAGTATTTT.

The rearrangement links TRBV12-3 or TRBV12-4 to TRBJ2-5; D is uncertain. V lost 10 bases and J 11 bases, leaving 11 bases between the germline ends. The CDR3 is made up of 9 amino acids. The CDR3 DNA sequence: TGTGCCAATACTTACGTGCAGTACTTC. Encoded protein: CANTYVQYF.